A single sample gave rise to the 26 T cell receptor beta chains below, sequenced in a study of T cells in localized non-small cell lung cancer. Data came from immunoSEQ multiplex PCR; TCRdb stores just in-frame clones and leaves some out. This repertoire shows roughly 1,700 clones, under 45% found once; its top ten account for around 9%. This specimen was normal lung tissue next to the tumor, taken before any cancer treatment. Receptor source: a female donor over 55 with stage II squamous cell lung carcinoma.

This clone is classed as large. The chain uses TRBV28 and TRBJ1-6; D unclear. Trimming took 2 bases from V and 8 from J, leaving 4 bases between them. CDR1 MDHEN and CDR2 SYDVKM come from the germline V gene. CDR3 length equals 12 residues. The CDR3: CASSLPYSPLHF. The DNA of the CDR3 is TGTGCCAGCAGTTTACCGTATTCACCCCTCCACTTT.

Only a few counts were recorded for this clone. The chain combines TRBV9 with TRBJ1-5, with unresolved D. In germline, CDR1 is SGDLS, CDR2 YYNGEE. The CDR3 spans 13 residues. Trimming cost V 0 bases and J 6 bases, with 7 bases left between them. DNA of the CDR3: TGTGCCAGCAGCGTAGACGAGGGTCAGCCCCAGCATTTT. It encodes CASSVDEGQPQHF. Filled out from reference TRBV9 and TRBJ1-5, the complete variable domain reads DSGVTQTPKHLITATGQRVTLRCSPRSGDLSVYWYQQSLDQGLQFLIQYYNGEERAKGNILERFSAQQFPDLHSELNLSSLELGDSALYFCASSVDEGQPQHFGDGTRLSIL.

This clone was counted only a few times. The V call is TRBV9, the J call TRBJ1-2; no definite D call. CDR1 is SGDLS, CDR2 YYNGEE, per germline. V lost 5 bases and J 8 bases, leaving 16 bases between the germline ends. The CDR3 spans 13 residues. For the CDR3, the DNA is TGTGCCAGCAGTAAAAAACTGGAAGAGGGCTACACCTTC. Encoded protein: CASSKKLEEGYTF.

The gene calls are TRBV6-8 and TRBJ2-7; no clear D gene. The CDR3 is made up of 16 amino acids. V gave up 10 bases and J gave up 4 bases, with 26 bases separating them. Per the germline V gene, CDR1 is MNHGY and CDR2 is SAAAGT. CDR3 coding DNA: TGTGCCATCAGCGAAAATATGGACCTCACCCCTTACGAGCAGTACTTC. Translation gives CAISENMDLTPYEQYF.

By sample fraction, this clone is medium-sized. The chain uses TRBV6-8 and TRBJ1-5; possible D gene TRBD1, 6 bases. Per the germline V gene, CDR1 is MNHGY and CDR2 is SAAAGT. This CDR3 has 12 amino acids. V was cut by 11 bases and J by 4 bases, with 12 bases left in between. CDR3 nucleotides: TGTGCCTCAGGGGTCCCAAATCAGCCCCAGCATTTT. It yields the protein CASGVPNQPQHF.

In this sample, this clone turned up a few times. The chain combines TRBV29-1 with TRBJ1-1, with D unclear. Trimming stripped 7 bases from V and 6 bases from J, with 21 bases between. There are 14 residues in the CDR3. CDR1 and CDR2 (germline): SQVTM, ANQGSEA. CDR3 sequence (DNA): TGCAGCGCCGCTCCGGCAGCTACGGACGCTGAAGCTTTCTTT. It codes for CSAAPAATDAEAFF.

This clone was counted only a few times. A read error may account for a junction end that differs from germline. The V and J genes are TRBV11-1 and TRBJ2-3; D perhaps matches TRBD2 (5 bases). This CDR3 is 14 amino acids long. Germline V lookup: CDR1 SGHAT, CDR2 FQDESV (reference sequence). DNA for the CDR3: TGTGCCAACAGCCTAAGCGGCAGCACAGATACGCAGTATTTT. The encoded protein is CANSLSGSTDTQYF.

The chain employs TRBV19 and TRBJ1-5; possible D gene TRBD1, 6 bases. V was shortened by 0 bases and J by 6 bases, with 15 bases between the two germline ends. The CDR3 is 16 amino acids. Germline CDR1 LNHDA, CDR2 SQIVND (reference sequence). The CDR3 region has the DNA TGTGCCAGTAGTATAGAAGGGGGGATCCAGGGTCAGCCCCAGCATTTT. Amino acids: CASSIEGGIQGQPQHF.

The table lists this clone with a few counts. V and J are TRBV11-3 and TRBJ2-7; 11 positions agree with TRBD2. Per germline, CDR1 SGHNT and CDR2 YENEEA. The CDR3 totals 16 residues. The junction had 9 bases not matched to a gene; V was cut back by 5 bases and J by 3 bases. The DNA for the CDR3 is TGTGCCAGCAGCCCCCTAGCGGGAGGAGGGAGCTACGAGCAGTACTTC. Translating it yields CASSPLAGGGSYEQYF. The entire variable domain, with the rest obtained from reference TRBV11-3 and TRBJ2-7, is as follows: EAGVVQSPRYKIIEKKQPVAFWCNPISGHNTLYWYLQNLGQGPELLIRYENEEAVDDSQLPKDRFSAERLKGVDSTLKIQPAELGDSAVYLCASSPLAGGGSYEQYFGPGTRLTVT.

CDR3 sequence (DNA): TGTGCCAGCAGTGACGGGACAAACTCTGGAAACACCATATATTTT. Translating it yields CASSDGTNSGNTIYF. V gene TRBV25-1 combines with J gene TRBJ1-3, with D maybe TRBD1 (6 bases). V shed 3 bases and J shed 0 bases, with 9 bases lying between them. This CDR3 comprises 15 residues. Germline CDR1 and CDR2: MGHDK and SYGVNS.

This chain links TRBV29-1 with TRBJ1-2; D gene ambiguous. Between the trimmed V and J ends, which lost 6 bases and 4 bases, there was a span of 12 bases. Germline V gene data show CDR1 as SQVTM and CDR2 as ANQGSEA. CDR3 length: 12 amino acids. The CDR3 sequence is CSVGSVSYGYTF. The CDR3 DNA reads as TGCAGCGTGGGATCGGTCTCCTATGGCTACACCTTC.

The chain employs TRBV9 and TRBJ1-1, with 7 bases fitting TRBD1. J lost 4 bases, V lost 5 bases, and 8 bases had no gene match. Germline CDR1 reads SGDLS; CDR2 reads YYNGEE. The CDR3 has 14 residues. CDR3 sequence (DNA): TGTGCCAGCAGTCAACAGGGGCCGGCCACTGAAGCTTTCTTT. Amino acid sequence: CASSQQGPATEAFF.

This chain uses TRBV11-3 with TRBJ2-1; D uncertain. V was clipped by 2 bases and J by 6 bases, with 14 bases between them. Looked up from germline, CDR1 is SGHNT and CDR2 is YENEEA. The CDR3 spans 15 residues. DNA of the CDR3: TGTGCCAGCAGCTTACGCGTCGACTCCCCCAATGAGCAGTTCTTC. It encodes CASSLRVDSPNEQFF.

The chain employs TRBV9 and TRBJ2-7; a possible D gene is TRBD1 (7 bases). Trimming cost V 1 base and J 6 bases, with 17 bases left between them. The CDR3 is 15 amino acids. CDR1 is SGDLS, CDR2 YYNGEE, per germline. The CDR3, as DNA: TGTGCCAGCAGCGTATCTGCTCTTCAGGGGGGCGAGCAGTACTTC. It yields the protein CASSVSALQGGEQYF.

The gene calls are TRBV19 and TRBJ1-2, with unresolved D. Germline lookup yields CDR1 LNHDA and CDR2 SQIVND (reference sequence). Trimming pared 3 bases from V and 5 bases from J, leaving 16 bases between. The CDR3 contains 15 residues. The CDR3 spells CASSMIERALYGYTF. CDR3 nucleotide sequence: TGTGCCAGTAGTATGATTGAGCGGGCCTTATATGGCTACACCTTC. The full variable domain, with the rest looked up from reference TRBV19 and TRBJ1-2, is DGGITQSPKYLFRKEGQNVTLSCEQNLNHDAMYWYRQDPGQGLRLIYYSQIVNDFQKGDIAEGYSVSREKKESFPLTVTSAQKNPTAFYLCASSMIERALYGYTFGSGTRLTVV.

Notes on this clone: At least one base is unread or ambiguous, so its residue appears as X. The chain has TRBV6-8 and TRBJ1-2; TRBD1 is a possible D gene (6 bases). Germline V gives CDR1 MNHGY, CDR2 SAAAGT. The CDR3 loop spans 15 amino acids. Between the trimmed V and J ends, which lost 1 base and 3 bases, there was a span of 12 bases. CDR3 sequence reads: CASSYXPGVDYGYTF. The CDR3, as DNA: TGTGCCAGCAGTTACTYGCCAGGGGTGGACTATGGCTACACCTTC.

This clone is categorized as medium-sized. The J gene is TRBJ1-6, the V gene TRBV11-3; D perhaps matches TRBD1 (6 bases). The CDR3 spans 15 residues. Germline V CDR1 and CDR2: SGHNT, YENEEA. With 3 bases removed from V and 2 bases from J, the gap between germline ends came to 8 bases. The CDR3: CASSLAGAYNSPLHF. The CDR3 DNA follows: TGTGCCAGCAGCTTGGCAGGGGCCTATAATTCACCCCTCCACTTT.

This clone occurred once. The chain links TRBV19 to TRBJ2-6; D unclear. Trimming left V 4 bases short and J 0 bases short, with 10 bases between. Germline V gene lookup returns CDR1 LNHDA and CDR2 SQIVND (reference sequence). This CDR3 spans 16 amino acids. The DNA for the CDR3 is TGTGCCAGTAGTAAAGAGGCCCACTCTGGGGCCAACGTCCTGACTTTC. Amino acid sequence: CASSKEAHSGANVLTF. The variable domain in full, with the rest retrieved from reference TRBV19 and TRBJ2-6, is DGGITQSPKYLFRKEGQNVTLSCEQNLNHDAMYWYRQDPGQGLRLIYYSQIVNDFQKGDIAEGYSVSREKKESFPLTVTSAQKNPTAFYLCASSKEAHSGANVLTFGAGSRLTVL.

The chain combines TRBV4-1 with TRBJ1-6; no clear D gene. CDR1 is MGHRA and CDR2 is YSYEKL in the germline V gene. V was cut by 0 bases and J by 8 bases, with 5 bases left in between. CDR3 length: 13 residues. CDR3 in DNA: TGCGCCAGCAGCCAAGAAAATTATTCACCCCTCCACTTT. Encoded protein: CASSQENYSPLHF.

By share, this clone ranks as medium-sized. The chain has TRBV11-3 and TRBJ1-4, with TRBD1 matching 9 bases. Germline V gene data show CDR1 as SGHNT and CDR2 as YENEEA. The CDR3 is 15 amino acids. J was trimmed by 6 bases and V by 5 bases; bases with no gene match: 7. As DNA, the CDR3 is TGTGCCAGCAGCCGGGACAGGGACCGAGATGAAAAACTGTTTTTT. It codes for CASSRDRDRDEKLFF.

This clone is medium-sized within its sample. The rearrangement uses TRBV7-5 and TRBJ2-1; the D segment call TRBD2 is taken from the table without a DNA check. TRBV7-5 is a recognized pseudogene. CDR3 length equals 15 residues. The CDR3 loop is CASSAGTSGPNEQFF. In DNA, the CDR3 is TGTGCCAGCAGCGCCGGGACTAGCGGTCCCAATGAGCAGTTCTTC.

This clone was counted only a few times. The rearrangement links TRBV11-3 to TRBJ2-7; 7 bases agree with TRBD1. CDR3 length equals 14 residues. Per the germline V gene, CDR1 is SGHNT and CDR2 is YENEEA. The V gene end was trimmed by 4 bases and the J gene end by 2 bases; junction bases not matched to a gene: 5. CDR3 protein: CASSSRDSTYEQYF. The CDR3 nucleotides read TGTGCCAGCAGCTCCCGGGACAGTACCTACGAGCAGTACTTC.

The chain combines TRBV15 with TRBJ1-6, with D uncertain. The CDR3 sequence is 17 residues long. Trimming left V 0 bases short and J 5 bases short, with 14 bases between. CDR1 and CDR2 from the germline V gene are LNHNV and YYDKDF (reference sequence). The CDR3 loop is CATSRDIRRNNNSPLHF. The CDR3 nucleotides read TGTGCCACCAGCAGAGATATCCGGCGAAACAATAATTCACCCCTCCACTTT.

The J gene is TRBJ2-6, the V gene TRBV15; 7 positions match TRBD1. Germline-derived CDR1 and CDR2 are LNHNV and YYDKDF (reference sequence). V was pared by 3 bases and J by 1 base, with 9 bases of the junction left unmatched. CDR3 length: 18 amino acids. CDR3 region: CATSRETGKFSGANVLTF. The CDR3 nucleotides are TGTGCCACCAGCAGGGAGACAGGGAAATTTTCTGGGGCCAACGTCCTGACTTTC.

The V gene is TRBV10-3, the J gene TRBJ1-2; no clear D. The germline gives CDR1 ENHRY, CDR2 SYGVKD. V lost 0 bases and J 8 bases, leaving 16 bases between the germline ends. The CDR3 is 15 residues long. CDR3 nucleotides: TGTGCCATCAGTGAGTCGAGCCCGGGTACGGGCGGCTACACCTTC. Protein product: CAISESSPGTGGYTF.

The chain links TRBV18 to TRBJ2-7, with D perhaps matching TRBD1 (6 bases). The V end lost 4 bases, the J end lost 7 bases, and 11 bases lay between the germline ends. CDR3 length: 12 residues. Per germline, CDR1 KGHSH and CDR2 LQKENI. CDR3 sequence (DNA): TGTGCCAGCTCACGGGGGCCGGGGGAGCAGTACTTC. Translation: CASSRGPGEQYF.